The clone carrying this T cell receptor (beta chain) turned up a few times. All recovered Cohort 3 donors got two negative PCRs, got clearance, or saw symptom resolution. The sample is drawn from a study of blood T cell repertoires in COVID-19. Clones were read by immunoSEQ multiplex PCR, and TCRdb kept only the in-frame ones, dropping some. The data hold 250,000 to 350,000 clones, with around 87% observed a single time. This receptor was identified in a woman under 40 who had recovered from COVID-19. Source material: PBMCs or T cells enriched from blood (not recorded which).

CDR3 in DNA: TGTGCCAGCAGTTACTCTGGGACAGGGGGGCGCGCTGAGCAGTTCTTC. Translated, it gives CASSYSGTGGRAEQFF. The chain is built from TRBV6-5 and TRBJ2-1; 11 nucleotides line up with TRBD1. With V trimmed by 0 bases and J by 9 bases, 7 bases remained unmatched. Germline V gene lookup returns CDR1 MNHEY and CDR2 SVGAGI. This CDR3 comprises 16 residues.